This TCR beta chain was captured by sequencing in a study of post-analysis software for immune sequencing data. Study-level background: In terms of disease course, relapsing-remitting, secondary progressive and progressive-relapsing multiple sclerosis were included. Points from the study as a whole: When compared against controls, multiple sclerosis patients showed significantly lower normalized Chao1 diversity. F measure showed strong co-clustering of same-batch samples. Comparison of patients with controls showed five TRBV segments more frequent in patients, TRBV5-6, TRBV5-1 and TRBV20-1 among them.

A remark on this clonotype: Its antigen remains unidentified.

Carried by the TCR beta cDNA libraries were unique molecular identifiers. Input amounts of roughly 1 to 10 million T cells were used. These gave roughly 0.5 million cDNA molecules, so each molecule approximated one T cell. TCRdb called the PCR reads again in MiXCR, with one record for every CDR3 protein. This table holds approximately 570,000 distinct CDR3 sequences, 44% found once. V was cut by 3 bases and J by 7 bases, with 9 bases left in between. The CDR3 consists of 13 residues. Germline loops: CDR1 SGHTA, CDR2 FQGNSA. The chain is built from TRBV7-2 and TRBJ1-4; unclear D gene. Sequencing was done on a sample of blood. This TCR derives from a girl aged 10 to 17 with multiple sclerosis. This CDR3 reads CASSFKYFEKLFF. In DNA, the CDR3 is TGTGCCAGCAGCTTCAAATACTTTGAAAAACTGTTTTTT.